Following are 28 T cell receptor beta chains from one sample sequenced in a study of OX40 agonist ivuxolimab in advanced cancers. Sequencing was performed with immunoSEQ multiplex PCR; in TCRdb, only in-frame clones are kept and a portion is missing. The sample lists about 36,000 clones; roughly 72% were seen once. This specimen was CD4+ or CD8+ T cells sorted from blood, taken in a trial of the OX40 agonist ivuxolimab. Every receptor here comes from an adult with an advanced solid tumor such as melanoma, head and neck, liver or kidney cancer.

The V call is TRBV2, the J call TRBJ2-7; the D gene is possibly TRBD2 (6 bases). The ends were cut back, 6 bases at V and 3 bases at J, with 15 bases in the middle. Per the germline V gene, CDR1 is SNHLY and CDR2 is FYNNEI. This CDR3 comprises 14 residues. CDR3 coding DNA: TGTGCCAGCAGCTTGGGGGGACGGATCTACGAGCAGTACGTC. It translates to CASSLGGRIYEQYV.

The chain employs TRBV25-1 and TRBJ2-7; 7 nucleotides align to TRBD1. Germline V gene lookup returns CDR1 MGHDK and CDR2 SYGVNS. Trimming cost V 1 base and J 2 bases; bases outside gene matches: 5. This CDR3 is 15 amino acids long. CDR3 sequence (DNA): TGTGCCAGCAGTGAATTTAAGGGGGCAACCTACGAGCAGTACTTC. Translated, it gives CASSEFKGATYEQYF.

This chain joins TRBV6-5 and TRBJ1-2; D unresolved. CDR1 is MNHEY, CDR2 SVGAGI, per germline. Between the trimmed V and J ends, which lost 5 bases and 8 bases, there was a span of 9 bases. The CDR3 totals 11 residues. The CDR3 is CASSPGLGYTF. In DNA, the CDR3 is TGTGCCAGCAGTCCGGGTTTGGGCTACACCTTC.

This chain connects TRBV5-8 to TRBJ1-6, with TRBD1 as a possible D gene (5 bases). Germline loops: CDR1 SGHTS, CDR2 YDEGEE. This CDR3 is 14 amino acids long. V shed 2 bases and J shed 9 bases, with 12 bases lying between them. This CDR3 is CASSFQGFSSPLHF. CDR3 nucleotide sequence: TGTGCCAGCAGCTTCCAGGGTTTCAGTTCACCCCTCCACTTT.

The gene calls are TRBV7-9 and TRBJ2-1; 7 bases line up with TRBD1. CDR3 length: 15 amino acids. The V and J ends lost 5 bases and 4 bases, in that order; junction bases with no gene match: 8. CDR1 is SEHNR and CDR2 is FQNEAQ in the germline V gene (reference sequence). CDR3 DNA sequence: TGTGCCAGCAGCCAGCTCCGGGACAGATACAATGAGCAGTTCTTC. Translation gives CASSQLRDRYNEQFF. Using reference TRBV7-9 and TRBJ2-1 for the parts outside the CDR3, the full variable domain is DTGVSQNPRHKITKRGQNVTFRCDPISEHNRLYWYRQTLGQGPEFLTYFQNEAQLEKSRLLSDRFSAERPKGSFSTLEIQRTEQGDSAMYLCASSQLRDRYNEQFFGPGTRLTVL.

V is TRBV2 and J is TRBJ2-1; D possibly uses TRBD1 or TRBD2 (9 bases each). Trimming took 6 bases from V and 0 from J, leaving 30 bases between them. Germline CDR1 and CDR2: SNHLY and FYNNEI. CDR3 length: 21 amino acids. For the CDR3, the DNA is TGTGCCAGCAGGTACGGACAGGGGCGTTCTAGCGGGGCCAGCTCCTACAATGAGCAGTTCTTC. It yields the protein CASRYGQGRSSGASSYNEQFF.

The chain has TRBV5-8 and TRBJ2-3, with D tentatively TRBD1 (6 bases). Trimming left V 7 bases short and J 0 bases short, with 9 bases between. The CDR3 consists of 13 residues. CDR1 is SGHTS and CDR2 is YDEGEE in the germline V gene. CDR3 in amino acids: CASSGHSTDTQYF. The CDR3 region has the DNA TGTGCCAGCTCGGGACACAGCACAGATACGCAGTATTTT.

CDR3 in amino acids: CASRPGQGDTGELFF. The CDR3 nucleotides read TGCGCCAGCCGACCGGGACAGGGTGACACCGGGGAGCTGTTTTTT. The gene calls are TRBV5-1 and TRBJ2-2, with 9 bases aligning to TRBD1. J was trimmed by 3 bases and V by 7 bases; bases with no gene match: 7. Germline V gives CDR1 SGHRS, CDR2 YFSETQ. The CDR3 sequence is 15 residues long.

This rearrangement joins TRBV6-5 to TRBJ2-7, with a tentative D call TRBD2 (7 bases). V lost 2 bases and J lost 6, with 11 bases in between. Germline CDR1 is MNHEY and CDR2 is SVGAGI. CDR3 size: 13 residues. The CDR3 DNA follows: TGTGCCAGCAGTTACACGAGGGGGGGCGAGCAGTACGTC. Protein: CASSYTRGGEQYV.

The chain is built from TRBV20-1 and TRBJ1-1; tentative D call: TRBD1 (6 bases). CDR1 is DFQATT, CDR2 SNEGSKA, per germline (reference sequence). There are 11 residues in the CDR3. Trimming left V 3 bases short and J 10 bases short, with 12 bases between. DNA for the CDR3: TGCAGTGCTAGGAAGGTAGGGGGAGCTTTCTTT. Its protein is CSARKVGGAFF.

V and J are TRBV5-5 and TRBJ2-7, with 7 bases that match TRBD1. The germline V gene encodes CDR1 SGHKS and CDR2 YYEKEE (reference sequence). Germline trimming cut 7 bases from V and 0 bases from J; bases unmatched to any gene: 10. The CDR3 is 15 amino acids. CDR3 loop: CASREDRRLSYEQYV. For the CDR3, the DNA is TGTGCCAGCCGCGAGGACAGGCGACTCTCCTACGAGCAGTACGTC.

This rearrangement joins TRBV28 to TRBJ1-1; D gene ambiguous. V gave up 7 bases and J gave up 1 base, with 10 bases separating them. Germline loops: CDR1 MDHEN, CDR2 SYDVKM. There are 13 residues in the CDR3. CDR3 coding DNA: TGTGCCAGCAATGGGGTTACGAACACTGAAGCTTTCTTT. Translated, it gives CASNGVTNTEAFF.

The chain joins TRBV19 to TRBJ1-5; a weak D match, TRBD1 (6 bases). CDR1 and CDR2 from the germline V gene are LNHDA and SQIVND (reference sequence). The CDR3 consists of 14 residues. The V and J ends lost 7 bases and 4 bases respectively, with 14 bases between them. In nucleotides, the CDR3 is TGTGCCAGTACCCCCCGGGGGCGGAATCAGCCCCAGCATTTT. This encodes CASTPRGRNQPQHF.

The genes are TRBV7-2 and TRBJ2-1, with a possible D match to TRBD1 (6 bases). V was clipped by 1 base and J by 7 bases, with 11 bases between them. The CDR3 totals 14 residues. Germline-derived CDR1 and CDR2 are SGHTA and FQGNSA. CDR3 coding DNA: TGTGCCAGCAGCTTAGGGGGGCCGGGGAATGAGCAGTTCTTC. Translation gives CASSLGGPGNEQFF.

V gene TRBV1 combines with J gene TRBJ2-7. TRBV1 is a known pseudogene. This CDR3 has 15 residues. In DNA form, the CDR3 reads TGCACCAGCAGCCAAGTGGACGGGGGCCTTTACGAGCAGTACGTC. As protein: CTSSQVDGGLYEQYV.

This rearrangement joins TRBV6-5 to TRBJ1-1, with 9 bases identical to TRBD1. CDR1 and CDR2 from the germline V gene are MNHEY and SVGAGI. Trimming removed 6 bases from V and 0 bases from J; junction bases left unmatched: 5. The CDR3 consists of 15 residues. The CDR3 protein is CASSPRTGVNTEAFF. The CDR3 DNA reads as TGTGCCAGCAGCCCACGGACAGGGGTGAACACTGAAGCTTTCTTT.

In the case of this clone: One end of the junction is discordant with germline, which a read error may explain. Other DNA sequences from this sample encode an identical CDR3 as well. The chain carries TRBV5-1 and TRBJ1-1; D call uncertain. This CDR3 region has 13 residues. Germline V CDR1 and CDR2: SGHRS, YFSETQ. The CDR3 spells CASRTGLNTEAFF. The CDR3 DNA reads as TGCGCTTCCAGGACGGGTCTGAACACTGAGGCTTTCTTT.

This chain joins TRBV14 and TRBJ2-5; D uncertain. The CDR3 runs to 14 residues. CDR1 and CDR2 (germline): SGHDN, FVKESK. The V and J ends lost 0 bases and 3 bases respectively, with 8 bases between them. The CDR3: CASSQDTYEETQYF. The CDR3 nucleotides read TGTGCCAGCAGCCAAGATACCTATGAAGAGACCCAGTACTTC. Drawing the rest from reference TRBV14 and TRBJ2-5, the complete variable domain is EAGVTQFPSHSVIEKGQTVTLRCDPISGHDNLYWYRRVMGKEIKFLLHFVKESKQDESGMPNNRFLAERTGGTYSTLKVQPAELEDSGVYFCASSQDTYEETQYFGPGTRLLVL.

This clone was seen a few times. The chain has TRBV4-1 and TRBJ1-4; no clear D. The ends were cut back, 0 bases at V and 10 bases at J, with 12 bases in the middle. This CDR3 comprises 14 residues. The V gene's germline CDR1 is MGHRA and CDR2 YSYEKL. This CDR3 is CASSQEGSFGKLFF. The CDR3 DNA sequence: TGCGCCAGCAGCCAAGAAGGTTCGTTTGGAAAACTGTTTTTT.

V is TRBV6-1 and J is TRBJ2-7, with D tentatively TRBD1 or TRBD2 (5 bases each). This CDR3 spans 14 amino acids. From germline, CDR1 is MNHNS and CDR2 SASEGT. Between the trimmed V and J ends, which lost 3 bases and 7 bases, there was a span of 16 bases. CDR3 sequence reads: CASSDSGARREQYV. The CDR3, as DNA: TGTGCCAGCAGTGACTCCGGGGCGCGTCGGGAGCAGTACGTC.

V and J are TRBV9 and TRBJ1-2, with no clear D. The germline V gene has CDR1 SGDLS and CDR2 YYNGEE. Trimming left V 3 bases short and J 4 bases short, with 16 bases between. This CDR3 comprises 15 residues. CDR3 DNA sequence: TGTGCCAGCAGCGAGAGCCCGAAAAGGGCCTATGGCTACACCTTC. This codes for CASSESPKRAYGYTF.

J is TRBJ2-1 and V is TRBV30; D possibly corresponds to TRBD1 (6 bases). The CDR3 is 12 amino acids. The ends were cut back, 3 bases at V and 4 bases at J, with 7 bases in the middle. From germline, CDR1 is GTSNPN and CDR2 SVGIG (reference sequence). The CDR3 DNA reads TGTGCCTGGAGCCAGGGGTACAATGAGCAGTTCTTC. Amino acids: CAWSQGYNEQFF.

The chain links TRBV6-6 to TRBJ1-5, with no clear D. This CDR3 has 14 residues. Trimming took 7 bases from V and 4 from J, leaving 14 bases between them. Germline V gene sequence: CDR1 MNHNY, CDR2 SVGAGI (reference sequence). The CDR3 DNA reads as TGTGCCAGCAACCGTCCCGGGTCAAATCAGCCCCAGCATTTT. Translating gives CASNRPGSNQPQHF.

The chain has TRBV6-5 and TRBJ2-2, with D perhaps TRBD2 (5 bases). V shed 2 bases and J shed 4 bases, with 5 bases lying between them. CDR1 is MNHEY and CDR2 is SVGAGI in the germline V gene. The CDR3 contains 13 residues. The CDR3 sequence: CASSYRGTGELFF. For the CDR3, the DNA is TGTGCCAGCAGTTACCGGGGCACCGGGGAGCTGTTTTTT.

J is TRBJ1-2 and V is TRBV27; TRBD1 agrees at 7 bases. V lost 4 bases, J lost 8 bases, and 4 bases stayed unmatched. Germline loops: CDR1 MNHEY, CDR2 SMNVEV (reference sequence). The CDR3 spans 12 residues. CDR3 protein: CASSSRDSGYTF. CDR3 coding DNA: TGTGCCAGCAGTTCAAGGGACAGCGGCTACACCTTC.

The V call is TRBV10-2, the J call TRBJ1-5; no definite D call. Per germline, CDR1 WSHSY and CDR2 SAAADI. Trimming left V 2 bases short and J 5 bases short, with 7 bases between. This CDR3 has 13 amino acids. The CDR3 region is CASSEISYQPQHF. The DNA of the CDR3 is TGCGCCAGCAGTGAGATATCCTATCAGCCCCAGCATTTT.

V usage is TRBV11-1 and J usage is TRBJ2-2; 11 bases are a match to TRBD1. This CDR3 spans 16 amino acids. The V and J ends lost 2 bases and 4 bases, in that order; junction bases with no gene match: 3. Germline-derived CDR1 and CDR2 are SGHAT and FQDESV (reference sequence). This chain's CDR3 is CASSLTGTGGTGELFF. The CDR3 nucleotides read TGTGCCAGCAGCTTAACCGGGACAGGGGGCACCGGGGAGCTGTTTTTT.

V and J are TRBV11-3 and TRBJ2-7; D gene uncertain. Trimming stripped 3 bases from V and 5 bases from J, with 5 bases between. Germline CDR1 reads SGHNT; CDR2 reads YENEEA. The CDR3 runs 11 residues. In DNA form, the CDR3 reads TGTGCCAGCAGCTTCGGCCACGAGCAGTACGTC. Translation: CASSFGHEQYV.